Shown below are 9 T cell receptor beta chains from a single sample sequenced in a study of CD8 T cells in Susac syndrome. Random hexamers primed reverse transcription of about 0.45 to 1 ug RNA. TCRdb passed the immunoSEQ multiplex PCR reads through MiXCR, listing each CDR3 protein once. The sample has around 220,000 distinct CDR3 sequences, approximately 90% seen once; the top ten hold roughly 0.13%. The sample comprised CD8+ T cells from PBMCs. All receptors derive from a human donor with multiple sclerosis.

The CDR3 DNA follows: TGCAGCGTTGAAGAGGCGGGAGGGTCTGACTACGAGCAGTACTTC. This gives the protein CSVEEAGGSDYEQYF. The chain recombines TRBV29-1 with TRBJ2-7, with 9 bases fitting TRBD2. The ends lost 0 bases at V and 3 bases at J; junction bases unmatched: 6. This CDR3 has 15 amino acids. The germline gives CDR1 SQVTM, CDR2 ANQGSEA.

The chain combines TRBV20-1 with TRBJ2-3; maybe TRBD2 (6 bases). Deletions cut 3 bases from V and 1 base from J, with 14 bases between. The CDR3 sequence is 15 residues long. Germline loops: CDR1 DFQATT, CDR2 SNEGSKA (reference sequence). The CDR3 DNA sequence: TGCAGTGCTAGGCGGGATTTATCCCGCACAGATACGCAGTATTTT. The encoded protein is CSARRDLSRTDTQYF.

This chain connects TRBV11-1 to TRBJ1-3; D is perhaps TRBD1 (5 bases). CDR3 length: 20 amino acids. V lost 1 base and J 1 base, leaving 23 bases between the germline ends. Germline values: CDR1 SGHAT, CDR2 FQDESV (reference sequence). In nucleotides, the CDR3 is TGTGCCAGCAGCTTAGAATTGGGGGTGGCCCAGGGAATTTCTGGAAACACCATATATTTT. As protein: CASSLELGVAQGISGNTIYF.

DNA of the CDR3: TGTGCCAGCAGTACCAACAGGGATCTCTGGGGAGCGGTGTTTTTT. The encoded protein is CASSTNRDLWGAVFF. This chain uses TRBV27 with TRBJ2-2; possible D gene TRBD1, 6 bases. This CDR3 region has 15 residues. V gave up 5 bases and J gave up 15 bases, with 25 bases separating them. CDR1 and CDR2 (germline): MNHEY, SMNVEV (reference sequence).

CDR3 sequence reads: CASSPVESGGSGNTIYF. The CDR3 DNA reads TGTGCCAGCAGCCCAGTTGAATCGGGCGGTTCTGGAAACACCATATATTTT. This chain connects TRBV7-9 to TRBJ1-3; no firm D call. V was shortened by 5 bases and J by 1 base, with 18 bases between the two germline ends. The CDR3 length is 17 residues. Per germline, CDR1 SEHNR and CDR2 FQNEAQ (reference sequence). Full variable domain (outside the CDR3, taken from reference TRBV7-9 and TRBJ1-3): DTGVSQNPRHKITKRGQNVTFRCDPISEHNRLYWYRQTLGQGPEFLTYFQNEAQLEKSRLLSDRFSAERPKGSFSTLEIQRTEQGDSAMYLCASSPVESGGSGNTIYFGEGSWLTVV.

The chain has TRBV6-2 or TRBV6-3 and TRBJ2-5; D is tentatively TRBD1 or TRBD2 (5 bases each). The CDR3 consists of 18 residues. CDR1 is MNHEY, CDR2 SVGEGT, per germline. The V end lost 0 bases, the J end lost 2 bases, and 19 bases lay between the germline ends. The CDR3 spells CASSYSTLGEPPQETQYF. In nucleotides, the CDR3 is TGTGCCAGCAGTTACTCGACCTTGGGGGAGCCCCCGCAAGAGACCCAGTACTTC.

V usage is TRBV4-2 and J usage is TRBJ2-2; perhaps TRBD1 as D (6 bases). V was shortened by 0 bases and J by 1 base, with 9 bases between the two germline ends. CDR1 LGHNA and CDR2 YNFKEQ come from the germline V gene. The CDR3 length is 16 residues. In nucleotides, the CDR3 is TGTGCCAGCAGCCAAGAGCCGGGACAGAACACCGGGGAGCTGTTTTTT. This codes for CASSQEPGQNTGELFF.

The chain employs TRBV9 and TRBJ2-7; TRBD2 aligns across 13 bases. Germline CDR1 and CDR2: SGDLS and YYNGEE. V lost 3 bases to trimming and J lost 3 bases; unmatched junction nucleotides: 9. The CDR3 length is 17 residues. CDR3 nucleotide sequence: TGTGCCAGCAGCGGGGATCCCGGACTAGCGGGAGTCTACGAGCAGTACTTC. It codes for CASSGDPGLAGVYEQYF.

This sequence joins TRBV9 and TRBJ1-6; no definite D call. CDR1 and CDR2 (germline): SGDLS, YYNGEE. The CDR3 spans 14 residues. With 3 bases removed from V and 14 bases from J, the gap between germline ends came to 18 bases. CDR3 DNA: TGTGCCAGCAGCGCCGGAACCGGGGTCGAAACCCTCCACTTT. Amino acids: CASSAGTGVETLHF.